This T cell receptor beta chain came from a study of regulatory T cells in long-lasting Graves disease. This clonotype appeared many times. Its antigen remains unidentified. CDR1 is MNHNS, CDR2 SASEGT, per germline. CDR3 length: 17 residues. V was clipped by 5 bases and J by 3 bases; unmatched bases: 11. General study points: Sampling was limited to peripheral blood rather than thyroid tissue.

Time point indicated: newly diagnosed GD, antithyroid drugs for less than 3 months. Making the TCR library involved RNA that had been extracted from PBMCs. To make TCR beta libraries, researchers used iRepertoire HTBI primers and Arm-PCR of CDR3 regions. From the multiplex PCR reads, TCRdb called clonotypes with MiXCR, one entry per CDR3 protein. The sample comprises fewer than 450,000 distinct CDR3 sequences, over 14% of which are singletons, and 7.8% rests with the top ten. This same sample was also taken into another study, of T cells in Graves' hyperthyroidism and ophthalmopathy. That study adds: The TCR CDR3 was amplified in a first-round RT-PCR using the HTBI primer set. Most thyroid clonotypes that were expanded above 0.001 also turned up in blood. Before onset, by a median of 6.5 months, the model predicted ophthalmopathy.

This TCR derives from a woman in her 40s with Graves disease. The V gene is TRBV6-1, the J gene TRBJ1-2; 11 nucleotides align to TRBD1. This material consisted of peripheral blood mononuclear cells (PBMCs), taken at new diagnosis, from a patient treated with antithyroid drugs. The CDR3 protein is CASSTPGTGGVYYGYTF. Written as DNA, the CDR3 is TGTGCCAGCAGTACCCCTGGGACAGGGGGAGTATACTATGGCTACACCTTC.